The 21 T cell receptor beta chains below were found in one sample sequenced in a study of spatial heterogeneity in lung cancer. TCRdb re-analysed the 5' RACE reads in MiXCR, keeping a single row per CDR3 protein. The sample lists under 30,000 distinct CDR3 sequences, approximately 4.7% occurring once. As to time point: sample taken at primary tumor resection. The sequencing here drew on PBMCs, taken at surgery. The receptors shown here come from a male donor with early-stage non-small cell lung cancer.

In this sample, this clonotype turned up many times. The rearrangement links TRBV11-1 to TRBJ2-7; D is uncertain. V lost 0 bases and J 0 bases, leaving 6 bases between the germline ends. Germline assignment: CDR1 SGHAT and CDR2 FQDESV (reference sequence). The CDR3 covers 14 residues. The CDR3 DNA reads TGTGCCAGCAGCTTAGCGGTGGACTCCTACGAGCAGTACTTC. It is translated as CASSLAVDSYEQYF. Drawing the rest from reference TRBV11-1 and TRBJ2-7, the complete variable domain is EAEVAQSPRYKITEKSQAVAFWCDPISGHATLYWYRQILGQGPELLVQFQDESVVDDSQLPKDRFSAERLKGVDSTLKIQPAELGDSAMYLCASSLAVDSYEQYFGPGTRLTVT.

This clonotype was counted ten times or more. V gene TRBV2 combines with J gene TRBJ2-2; D might be TRBD1 (6 bases). Germline V gene data show CDR1 as SNHLY and CDR2 as FYNNEI. This CDR3 comprises 13 residues. V lost 6 bases to trimming and J lost 6 bases, with 11 bases between them. The CDR3 reads CASRTQGPGELFF. In DNA form, the CDR3 reads TGTGCCAGCAGGACACAGGGCCCCGGGGAGCTGTTTTTT.

The rearrangement joins TRBV2 to TRBJ1-1; TRBD1 aligns across 9 bases. J gave up 1 base and V 4 bases, and 4 bases lay outside the gene matches. Germline V gene data show CDR1 as SNHLY and CDR2 as FYNNEI. The CDR3 runs to 15 residues. This CDR3 reads CASSATGGKNTEAFF. CDR3 DNA sequence: TGTGCCAGCAGTGCGACAGGGGGGAAGAACACTGAAGCTTTCTTT.

Within the sample, this clonotype is medium-sized (0.01 to 0.1%). V gene TRBV27 combines with J gene TRBJ1-1; tentative D call: TRBD1 (6 bases). Trimming stripped 6 bases from V and 3 bases from J, with 8 bases between. This CDR3 is built from 12 residues. Germline V lookup: CDR1 MNHEY, CDR2 SMNVEV (reference sequence). CDR3 loop: CASSGQYTEAFF. The CDR3 nucleotides are TGTGCCAGCAGCGGACAGTACACTGAAGCTTTCTTT.

J is TRBJ2-7 and V is TRBV20-1, with D possibly TRBD2 on 6 matching bases. CDR1 is DFQATT and CDR2 is SNEGSKA in the germline V gene (reference sequence). This CDR3 region has 14 residues. The V end was cut by 2 bases, the J end by 1 base, with 12 bases between. The CDR3 sequence is CSARSGGMSYEQYF. The CDR3, as DNA: TGCAGTGCTAGATCGGGCGGGATGTCCTACGAGCAGTACTTC.

This clonotype was counted many times. The chain couples TRBV7-2 to TRBJ1-4; 11 positions match TRBD1. The CDR3 consists of 14 residues. CDR1 and CDR2 from the germline V gene are SGHTA and FQGNSA. Losses at the gene ends were 5 bases for V and 5 bases for J; bases not matched to a gene: 1. The CDR3 DNA reads TGTGCCAGCAGCGGACAGGGGGCCAATGAAAAACTGTTTTTT. Residues: CASSGQGANEKLFF.

This clonotype was found many times. The chain is built from TRBV1 and TRBJ2-1; the table gives TRBD1 as D, unverified against the DNA. TRBV1 is reported as a pseudogene. This CDR3 is 17 amino acids long. In nucleotides, the CDR3 is TGCACCAGCAGCCAATCCGGACCGGGACAGATAAACAATGAGCAGTTCTTC. This codes for CTSSQSGPGQINNEQFF.

This clonotype was observed at least ten times. The chain recombines TRBV28 with TRBJ2-5, with D perhaps matching TRBD1 (5 bases). The V gene's germline CDR1 is MDHEN and CDR2 SYDVKM. The CDR3 contains 15 residues. V was shortened by 6 bases and J by 5 bases, with 19 bases between the two germline ends. CDR3 region: CASRAQGGWWETQYF. As DNA, the CDR3 is TGTGCCAGCAGGGCGCAGGGTGGATGGTGGGAGACCCAGTACTTC.

In DNA, the CDR3 is TGTGCCAGCAAGTTGTCGGGGGTCAACACTGAAGCTTTCTTT. Residues: CASKLSGVNTEAFF. This rearrangement joins TRBV7-4 to TRBJ1-1, with a tentative D call TRBD1 (5 bases). CDR3 length: 14 residues. Germline CDR1 SGHVT, CDR2 SQSDAQ. Trimming cost V 7 bases and J 2 bases, with 14 bases left between them.

This clonotype has ten or more counts. J is TRBJ1-1 and V is TRBV12-3 or TRBV12-4; D is uncertain. V lost 7 bases and J lost 1, with 13 bases in between. This CDR3 is built from 14 residues. The CDR3 spells CASTPQVGNTEAFF. CDR3 coding DNA: TGTGCCAGCACCCCCCAGGTGGGGAACACTGAAGCTTTCTTT.

This clonotype was counted at least ten times. The J gene is TRBJ1-4, the V gene TRBV20-1; D gene unclear. Germline CDR1 reads DFQATT; CDR2 reads SNEGSKA (reference sequence). V lost 1 base, J lost 8 bases, and 11 bases lay in between. The CDR3 has 13 residues. The CDR3 nucleotides read TGCAGTGCTAGAGGGCCGGGTGGCGAAAAACTGTTTTTT. Protein: CSARGPGGEKLFF.

This clonotype was detected ten times or more. This chain links TRBV2 with TRBJ2-2; no firm D call. This CDR3 region has 14 residues. Between the trimmed V and J ends, which lost 0 bases and 6 bases, there was a span of 8 bases. In germline, CDR1 is SNHLY, CDR2 FYNNEI. The CDR3 spells CASSEAVQAGELFF. In nucleotides, the CDR3 is TGTGCCAGCAGTGAAGCTGTCCAGGCCGGGGAGCTGTTTTTT.

The table lists this clonotype with many counts. The rearrangement links TRBV3-1 to TRBJ1-1; D perhaps matches TRBD1 (6 bases). There are 15 residues in the CDR3. Deletions cut 4 bases from V and 7 bases from J, with 19 bases between. The germline V gene encodes CDR1 LGHDT and CDR2 YNNKEL (reference sequence). The CDR3 DNA follows: TGTGCCAGCAGCCGATCAGGACAGCGCACAAGTGAAGCTTTCTTT. Protein sequence: CASSRSGQRTSEAFF.

In its sample, this clonotype was seen many times. The rearrangement joins TRBV28 to TRBJ1-2; D remains unclear. V was pared by 4 bases and J by 8 bases, with 8 bases between. The CDR3 is made up of 11 amino acids. CDR1 is MDHEN and CDR2 is SYDVKM in the germline V gene. As DNA, the CDR3 is TGTGCCAGCAGTTCCCCTAGGGGCTACACCTTC. It encodes CASSSPRGYTF.

In its sample, this clonotype was seen many times. The V call is TRBV5-1, the J call TRBJ2-2; no clear D. CDR3 length: 14 residues. Trimming removed 1 base from V and 4 bases from J, with 8 bases in between. Germline loops: CDR1 SGHRS, CDR2 YFSETQ. CDR3 coding DNA: TGCGCCAGCAGCTTGTATTGGGGCACCGGGGAGCTGTTTTTT. Translation gives CASSLYWGTGELFF.

This clonotype is medium-sized (0.01 to 0.1%) within its sample. The J gene is TRBJ2-7, the V gene TRBV5-1; D remains ambiguous. Germline V CDR1 and CDR2: SGHRS, YFSETQ. This CDR3 has 12 amino acids. V was shortened by 4 bases and J by 2 bases, with 7 bases between the two germline ends. The DNA for the CDR3 is TGCGCCAGCAGCCCGACGACCTACGAGCAGTACTTC. This translates into CASSPTTYEQYF.

By share, this clonotype counts as medium-sized. The chain combines TRBV6-5 with TRBJ1-1; D is possibly TRBD1 (5 bases). V was cut by 2 bases and J by 8 bases, with 12 bases left in between. CDR1 is MNHEY and CDR2 is SVGAGI in the germline V gene. CDR3 length equals 13 residues. As DNA, the CDR3 is TGTGCCAGCAGTTACGCGCTGGGGACGGAAGCTTTCTTT. This translates into CASSYALGTEAFF.

The sample holds many counts of this clonotype. The chain has TRBV11-1 and TRBJ2-2; the D gene could be TRBD1 or TRBD2 (5 bases each). In germline, CDR1 is SGHAT, CDR2 FQDESV (reference sequence). This CDR3 spans 16 amino acids. Trimming shortened V by 6 bases and J by 0 bases, and 14 bases separated the two germline ends. CDR3 sequence (DNA): TGTGCCAGCAGGAGGGGCCAGGGAACGAACACCGGGGAGCTGTTTTTT. Its translation: CASRRGQGTNTGELFF.

This clonotype was detected ten times or more. The V and J genes are TRBV7-9 and TRBJ2-1; 12 positions match TRBD2. Germline CDR1 is SEHNR and CDR2 is FQNEAQ (reference sequence). This CDR3 contains 16 residues. V was pared by 4 bases and J by 7 bases, with 8 bases of the junction left unmatched. The CDR3 region is CASSSWTSGMSNEQFF. CDR3 coding DNA: TGTGCCAGCAGCTCCTGGACTAGCGGGATGTCAAATGAGCAGTTCTTC.

This clonotype was counted at least ten times. The rearrangement uses TRBV20-1 and TRBJ1-2; D uncertain. This CDR3 contains 15 residues. Germline CDR1 is DFQATT and CDR2 is SNEGSKA (reference sequence). V lost 0 bases, J lost 2 bases, and 13 bases lay in between. The CDR3 region is CSARETDKSNYGYTF. The CDR3 region has the DNA TGCAGTGCTAGAGAAACAGACAAATCGAACTATGGCTACACCTTC.

This clonotype showed up many times. This chain uses TRBV3-1 with TRBJ2-5, with D perhaps TRBD2 (5 bases). The CDR3 loop spans 15 amino acids. V gave up 4 bases and J gave up 2 bases, with 14 bases separating them. The germline gives CDR1 LGHDT, CDR2 YNNKEL (reference sequence). CDR3 in amino acids: CASSRGLALQETQYF. The CDR3 coding sequence is TGTGCCAGCAGCCGCGGGCTAGCCCTGCAAGAGACCCAGTACTTC.